The T cell receptor (beta chain) under discussion was sequenced for a study of metastatic and nonmetastatic thyroid tumors. This clone has ten or more counts. Prior to thyroid surgery, none of the patients had received any treatment. TCRdb re-processed the PCR reads through MiXCR. The sample has under 45,000 clones; over 15% are singletons. V lost 1 base and J lost 3; bases outside the gene matches: 5. The CDR3 totals 15 residues. Germline CDR1 is DFQATT and CDR2 is SNEGSKA (reference sequence). The sample comprised tumor tissue. The chain combines TRBV20-1 with TRBJ2-5; 10 bases are a match to TRBD2. This receptor was obtained from a female donor with papillary thyroid cancer or a benign thyroid nodule (not recorded which). Some clones in this sample may be carry-over from other donors' samples. CDR3 sequence (DNA): TGCAGTGCTAGAGGGCCCGGACTAGCGGAAGAGACCCAGTACTTC. Its protein product is CSARGPGLAEETQYF.